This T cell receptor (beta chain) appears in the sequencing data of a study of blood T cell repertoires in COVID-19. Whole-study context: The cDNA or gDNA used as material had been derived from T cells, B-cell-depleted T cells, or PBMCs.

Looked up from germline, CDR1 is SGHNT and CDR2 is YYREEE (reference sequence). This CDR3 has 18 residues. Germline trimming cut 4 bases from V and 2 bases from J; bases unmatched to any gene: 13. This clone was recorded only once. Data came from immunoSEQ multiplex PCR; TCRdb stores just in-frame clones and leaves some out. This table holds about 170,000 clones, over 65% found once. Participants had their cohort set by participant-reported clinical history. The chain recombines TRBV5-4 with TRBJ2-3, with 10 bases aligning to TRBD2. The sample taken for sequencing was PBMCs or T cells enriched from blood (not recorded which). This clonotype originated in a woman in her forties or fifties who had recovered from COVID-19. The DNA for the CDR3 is TGTGCCAGCAGCCACGTCTCGTTAGCGGGGGGCGCCACAGATACGCAGTATTTT. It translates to CASSHVSLAGGATDTQYF. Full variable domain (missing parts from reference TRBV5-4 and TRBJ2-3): ETGVTQSPTHLIKTRGQQVTLRCSSQSGHNTVSWYQQALGQGPQFIFQYYREEENGRGNFPPRFSGLQFPNYSSELNVNALELDDSALYLCASSHVSLAGGATDTQYFGPGTRLTVL.